The subject of this entry is one T cell receptor (beta chain). Its cognate antigen is unknown. This record belongs to a study of CXCR3-negative and CXCR3-positive naive CD8 T cells. General study findings and limits: Naive CXCR3-positive cells had TRB CDR3s more hydrophobic than those of CXCR3-negative naive cells.

Germline-derived CDR1 and CDR2 are ENHRY and SYGVKD. The CDR3 sequence is 17 residues long. TRB cDNA was prepared as libraries by UMI-labeled 5' RACE. One entry per CDR3 protein, without DNA, is what TCRdb gives after re-calling the 5' RACE reads. The table gives about 98,000 distinct CDR3 sequences; the top ten clones make up approximately 0.99% of it. The sequenced material came from naive CXCR3+ CD8+ T cells from blood. Subset meaning: CD45RO-CCR7+CD27+CD95- naive CD8+ T cells expressing CXCR3 (TNR3+). The V gene is TRBV10-3, the J gene TRBJ2-5; absent DNA, TCRdb's TRBD2 call cannot be checked. The origin of this receptor is a human donor in good health. Some clones in this sample may be carry-over from other donors' samples. The CDR3 sequence: CAISSGTSARIQETQYF.